This T cell receptor (beta chain) was obtained from a study of T cell responses to AZD1222 COVID-19 vaccine (dated by TCRdb to about 2021). About the full investigation: AZD1222 recipients whose second dose came at about 4 weeks and those whose second dose came at about 12 weeks were combined into one group, since spike-specific TCR depth and breadth did not differ between the two schedules. A total of just over 230 trial participants underwent TCR sequencing, of whom around 200 received two doses of AZD1222 and 26 received two doses of the MenACWY control vaccine. Trial participants were enrolled by age into 18-55, 56-69 and 70-plus year subgroups, with roughly 150, 30 and 60 TCR-sequenced participants respectively. The paper as a whole reports these results and caveats: Most participants were white British and females outnumbered males, and the authors suggested that clonal diversity may have been underestimated. After two AZD1222 doses, both the breadth and the depth of spike-specific TCRs were significantly higher than at day 0 and than in MenACWY recipients. Because no day 14 peak-response samples were available, the repertoires could be characterized only after the peak T cell response. Nearly half of unique spike-specific TCRs reportedly recognized epitopes outside regions mutated in the B.1.351 and B.1.1.7 variants. The 56-69-year group was small, and its depth increase did not reach significance, likely because of low power. The vaccine-associated CD4 TCRs covered the entire spike protein, and the dominant responses fell in regions 160-218 and 743-854. Conclusions about previously exposed vaccinees are limited, since just 5 or 6 AZD1222 recipients were seropositive for SARS-CoV-2 at baseline.

The sample's time point, from its label and the paper: baseline before first vaccination. The vaccinee samples were drawn from two UK trials, COV001 and COV002, one of which was a single-blind randomized controlled phase 2/3 trial testing AZD1222 (ChAdOx1 nCoV-19) in healthy adults. For TCRbeta chain sequencing, PBMC samples were collected from trial participants at day 0 and at day 28 after the second dose. The CDR3 regions of human TCRbeta chains were analyzed by immunosequencing. On the study's bioinformatics: TCRs in the repertoires were compared against a reference library of SARS-CoV-2-specific TCRs that had been generated with the MIRA antigen-specificity platform. Breadth was defined as the fraction of unique TCRs that were SARS-CoV-2-associated. Depth was defined as the fraction of total T cells that were SARS-CoV-2-associated. Each spike-specific TCR was assigned to its reactive spike region and to a CD4 or CD8 class using the MIRA data. Log10-transformed breadth and depth values were compared by one-way ANOVA with Sidak's multiple comparisons tests. Held by TCRdb, this immuneACCESS table contains in-frame sequences only and omits some clones. Under half of the omission traces to an unresolved V gene where checked; the cause of the rest is unknown. The V and J calls and clone size are taken from that table; D and trimming were inferred from the DNA. The sample table contains fewer than 120,000 clones; only one count was recorded for 70% to 90% of them. Jointly, the top ten make up 2.5% to 3.5% of the sample.

V is shortened by 1 base, J by 0 bases, and the region joining them spans 13 bases. The CDR3 sequence holds 17 residues, the cysteine and phenylalanine included. The kept DNA is CDR3 alone, 51 bases in frame from the first base. The germline V gene (reference sequence) specifies LGHDT as CDR1 and YNNKEL as CDR2. For this clone: There is no known antigen for this receptor. No clone much larger than this one lies a single base away; base qualities are absent. Within the sample, other DNA sequences also encode this same CDR3.

This chain joins TRBV3-1 (or the pseudogene TRBV3-2) to TRBJ2-1; perhaps TRBD2 is the D gene, with 7 bases matching. This specimen consisted of peripheral blood, obtained on day 0 of AZD1222 vaccination. This TCR was recovered from an adult in good health. The nucleotide sequence reads as follows: TGTGCCAGCAGCCAAGGCGGGGGCCGTAGCTCCTACAATGAGCAGTTCTTC. Translated, it reads CASSQGGGRSSYNEQFF.